This TCR beta chain was found in a study of vaccination and CD4 T cells after COVID-19. Across the whole study: The convalescents comprised six males and four females, two of them Hispanic. Stimulation used overlapping spike peptides from SARS-CoV-2, HCoV-NL63, HCoV-OC43 and HCoV-229E.

V lost 5 bases and J 6 bases, leaving 23 bases between the germline ends. The CDR3 is made up of 15 amino acids. The germline CDR1 and CDR2 sequences are DFQATT and SNEGSKA (reference sequence). The treatment was: approximately nine-day PBMC culture with coronavirus spike peptide pools or control peptides (ViraFEST assay). With the Oncomine TCR Beta short-read assay, DNA from cultured CD4+ T cells was sequenced. From cultured CD4+ T cells, genomic DNA was extracted. TCRdb re-called the PCR reads through MiXCR, storing one row per CDR3 protein. The data contain about 16,000 distinct CDR3 sequences, approximately 63% of them singletons. The sample holds a few counts of this clonotype. What it recognizes is unknown.

The specimen was CD4+ T cells from blood, cultured in vitro. This TCR was recovered from a human donor who had recovered from COVID-19. The chain joins TRBV20-1 to TRBJ2-7; D perhaps matches TRBD1 (8 bases). The CDR3 sequence is CSAERTGGGRGEQYF. DNA for the CDR3: TGCAGTGCTGAACGAACAGGGGGGGGAAGGGGCGAGCAGTACTTC.